A selection of T cell receptor beta chains follows, all from one sample in a study of blood T cell repertoires in COVID-19. TCRdb's copy holds only in-frame clones and misses some; the assay was immunoSEQ multiplex PCR. Of about 260,000 clones in the sample, around 83% are singletons; the top ten hold less than 4.5%. The sequenced sample was peripheral blood. Every receptor here comes from a man aged 18 to 29 with active or convalescent COVID-19. CDR3s include the opening cysteine and the closing phenylalanine or tryptophan. D genes are given only for firm matches. Some rows mark clone size as missing; the rest say once, few, many or name a class of expanded clone.

TRBJ2-1 TRBV18 . TRBD2 CASTPTRTSGRATEQFF TGTGCCAGCACCCCCACCCGGACTAGCGGGAGGGCCACTGAGCAGTTCTTC
TRBJ1-2 TRBV19 . TRBD1 CASRPGQGSYGYTF TGTGCCAGTAGACCGGGACAGGGAAGCTATGGCTACACCTTC
TRBJ1-2 TRBV11-3 . TRBD1 CASSPGQGHYGYTF TGTGCCAGCAGTCCGGGACAGGGCCACTATGGCTACACCTTC
TRBJ2-5 TRBV24-1 . . CATSDFLGGETQYF TGTGCCACCAGTGATTTTTTGGGGGGTGAGACCCAGTACTTC
TRBJ2-7 TRBV15 . . CATRDRAYEQYF TGTGCCACCAGAGACAGAGCCTACGAGCAGTACTTC
TRBJ2-3 TRBV7-6 once . CASRPRGDGSLSDTQYF TGTGCCAGCAGACCGAGGGGTGACGGGAGCTTGTCAGATACGCAGTATTTT
TRBJ2-7 TRBV19 . . CASSMTGTLKYHYEQYF TGTGCCAGTAGTATGACCGGGACACTTAAATACCACTACGAGCAGTACTTC
TRBJ1-2 TRBV24-1 . . CATSPGTQSGYTF TGTGCCACCTCCCCTGGGACTCAGAGTGGCTACACCTTC
TRBJ1-2 TRBV6-5 . . CASSYEGLEGYTF TGTGCCAGCAGTTACGAGGGTTTAGAGGGCTACACCTTC
TRBJ2-1 TRBV27 . TRBD2 CASSDISRGLAGDEQFF TGTGCCAGCAGTGATATCTCAAGGGGACTAGCGGGGGATGAGCAGTTCTTC
TRBJ1-6 TRBV11-2 once . CASSPGHRSLHF TGTGCCAGCAGCCCGGGCCACAGGTCCCTCCACTTT
TRBJ2-7 TRBV5-1 . TRBD2 CASSTYRGGEQYF TGCGCCAGCAGCACCTACCGGGGGGGCGAGCAGTACTTC
TRBJ2-7 TRBV6-6 . TRBD2 CASRREGFNSEQYF TGTGCCAGCAGGAGGGAGGGATTCAACAGCGAGCAGTACTTC
TRBJ1-6 TRBV27 . . CASRGARSSYNSPLHF TGTGCCAGCAGGGGGGCCAGGAGCTCCTATAATTCACCCCTCCACTTT
TRBJ1-5 TRBV5-5 . . CASSLVPTEDQPQHF TGTGCCAGCAGCTTAGTACCGACAGAGGATCAGCCCCAGCATTTT
TRBJ2-7 TRBV5-6 . . CASRTCKQYF TGTGCCAGCAGGACTTGCAAGCAGTACTTC
TRBJ2-2 TRBV5-1 . . CASSLWSRESTANTGELFF TGCGCCAGCAGCTTGTGGTCCCGGGAGTCGACTGCGAACACCGGGGAGCTGTTTTTT
TRBJ1-6 TRBV27 . . CASSLAFNSPLHF TGTGCCAGCAGTTTGGCTTTTAATTCACCCCTCCACTTT
TRBJ2-5 TRBV2 few TRBD1 CASTRDSGETQYF TGTGCCAGCACGAGGGACAGTGGAGAGACCCAGTACTTC
TRBJ2-7 TRBV5-1 . TRBD1 CASARTGTGTREQYF TGCGCCAGTGCTAGAACCGGGACAGGGACAAGGGAGCAGTACTTC
TRBJ1-3 TRBV19 few . CASSIQDSSGNTIYF TGTGCCAGTAGTATACAAGACAGCTCTGGAAACACCATATATTTT
TRBJ1-2 TRBV2 . TRBD1 CANRDRGAGYTF TGTGCCAATCGGGACAGGGGCGCTGGCTACACCTTC
TRBJ2-2 TRBV5-1 . . CASSFSGGTGELFF TGCGCCAGCAGCTTTTCAGGAGGCACCGGGGAGCTGTTTTTT